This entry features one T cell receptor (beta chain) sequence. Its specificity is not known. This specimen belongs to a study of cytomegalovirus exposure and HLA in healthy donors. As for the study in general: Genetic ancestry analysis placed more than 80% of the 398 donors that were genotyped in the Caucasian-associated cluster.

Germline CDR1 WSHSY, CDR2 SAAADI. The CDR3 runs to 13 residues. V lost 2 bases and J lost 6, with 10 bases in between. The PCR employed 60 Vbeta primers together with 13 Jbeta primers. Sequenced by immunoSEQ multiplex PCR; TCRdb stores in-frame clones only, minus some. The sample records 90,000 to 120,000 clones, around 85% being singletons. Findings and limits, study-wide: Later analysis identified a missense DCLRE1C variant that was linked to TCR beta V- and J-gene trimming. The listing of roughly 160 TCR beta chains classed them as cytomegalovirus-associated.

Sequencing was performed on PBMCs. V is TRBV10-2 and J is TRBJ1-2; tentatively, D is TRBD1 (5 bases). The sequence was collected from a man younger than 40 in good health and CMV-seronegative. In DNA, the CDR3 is TGCGCCAGCAGTGAGATATGGGGGGATGGCTACACCTTC. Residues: CASSEIWGDGYTF.